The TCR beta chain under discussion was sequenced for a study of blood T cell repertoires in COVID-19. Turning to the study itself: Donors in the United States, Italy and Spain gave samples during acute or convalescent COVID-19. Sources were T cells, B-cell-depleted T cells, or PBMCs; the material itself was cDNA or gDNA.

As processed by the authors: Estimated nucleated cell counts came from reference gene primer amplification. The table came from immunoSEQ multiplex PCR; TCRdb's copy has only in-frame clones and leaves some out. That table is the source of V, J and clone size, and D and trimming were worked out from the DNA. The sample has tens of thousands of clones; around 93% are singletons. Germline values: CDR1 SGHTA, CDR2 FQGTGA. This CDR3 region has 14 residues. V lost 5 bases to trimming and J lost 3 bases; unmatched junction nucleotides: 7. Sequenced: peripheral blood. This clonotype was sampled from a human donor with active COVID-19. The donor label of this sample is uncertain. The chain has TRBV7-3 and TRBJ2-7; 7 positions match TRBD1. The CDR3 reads CASSPQGPFYEQYF. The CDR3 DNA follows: TGTGCCAGCAGCCCACAGGGGCCCTTCTACGAGCAGTACTTC.